This TCR beta chain was retrieved from a study of T cells after yellow fever vaccination. About the research overall: The fractions with low cell numbers were processed using SMART-Seq v4 Ultra Low Input.

Using its own MiXCR run on the 5' RACE reads, TCRdb lists one record per CDR3 protein. The sample carries approximately 300,000 distinct CDR3 sequences, approximately 12% recorded once. V was pared by 0 bases and J by 6 bases, with 3 bases of the junction left unmatched. The CDR3 is 15 residues long. CDR1 is SGHRS and CDR2 is YFSETQ in the germline V gene. Whole-study results and caveats: Although the secondary response was weaker, it peaked faster, at day 5 versus 15.

The sample holds a few counts of this clonotype. Its antigen is as yet unknown. The specimen comprised CD4+ T cells sorted from PBMCs, sampled 45 days after the yellow fever booster vaccination. The rearrangement joins TRBV5-1 to TRBJ2-4; 10 bases align to TRBD1. This TCR was sampled from a man between 18 and 29 years old who received the YFV17D yellow fever vaccine. The CDR3 protein is CASSLAGQGGNIQYF. In DNA form, the CDR3 reads TGCGCCAGCAGCTTGGCCGGACAGGGGGGAAACATTCAGTACTTC.